This T cell receptor beta chain was sequenced during a study of blood T cell repertoires in COVID-19. Overall study: Sites in the United States, Italy and Spain provided acute and convalescent COVID-19 samples.

The germline V gene encodes CDR1 SGDLS and CDR2 YYNGEE. The CDR3 is 16 residues long. V lost 4 bases to trimming and J lost 1 base; unmatched junction nucleotides: 8. Original processing notes: Reference gene primers were amplified, and this amplification served to estimate nucleated cell counts. Only in-frame clones appear in the TCRdb table, and some are missing; sequencing was by immunoSEQ multiplex PCR. D and trimming were read from the DNA, whereas the V and J calls and clone size are those reported in that table. The sample contains about 270,000 clones, about 89% of which appear only once. The clonotype was recovered from a man in his forties or fifties with active or convalescent COVID-19. The chain joins TRBV9 to TRBJ2-5, with TRBD1 identical over 9 bases. Specimen: peripheral blood. The CDR3 spells CASSPAATGGQETQYF. CDR3 DNA: TGTGCCAGCAGCCCCGCCGCGACAGGGGGCCAAGAGACCCAGTACTTC.